A selection of T cell receptor beta chains follows, all from one sample in a study of Ad26.COV2.S vaccination and SARS-CoV-2 variants. The repertoire was sequenced with immunoSEQ multiplex PCR; TCRdb's copy has only in-frame clones and lacks some. In the table there are about 420,000 clones, around nine tenths of which are singletons. This specimen consisted of peripheral blood, obtained in a trial of Ad26.COV2.S vaccine versus placebo. The receptor set was obtained from a person between 18 and 65 years old who received the Ad26.COV2.S COVID-19 vaccine or a placebo. CDR3s include the opening cysteine and the closing phenylalanine or tryptophan. D genes are given only for firm matches. Size is stated for part of the rows, as once, few or many counts, or as a class when the clone is expanded.

V gene	clone size	D gene	J gene	CDR3 protein	CDR3 DNA
TRBV7-3	.	.	TRBJ1-1	CASSLRQNTEAFF	TGTGCCAGCAGCTTACGACAGAACACTGAAGCTTTCTTT
TRBV20-1	.	TRBD1	TRBJ1-2	CSARTGAQDTF	TGCAGTGCCAGGACAGGGGCGCAGGACACCTTC
TRBV27	.	.	TRBJ2-1	CASSFGPYNEQFF	TGTGCCAGCAGTTTTGGTCCCTACAATGAGCAGTTCTTC
TRBV6-5	few	.	TRBJ2-6	CASSLRDSGANVLTF	TGTGCCAGCAGCCTGCGCGACTCTGGGGCCAACGTCCTGACTTTC
TRBV5-1	.	.	TRBJ2-2	CASSLGRVLDRNTGELFF	TGCGCCAGCAGCTTGGGCCGGGTACTGGACAGGAACACCGGGGAGCTGTTTTTT
TRBV12-1	once	.	TRBJ2-5	CASSPLVASGGPIKETQYF	TGTGCCAGCAGCCCCCTCGTAGCTAGCGGGGGGCCGATTAAAGAGACCCAGTACTTC
TRBV6-5	once	.	TRBJ1-1	CASKGVEAFF	TGTGCCAGCAAGGGGGTCGAGGCTTTCTTT
TRBV30	.	TRBD1	TRBJ1-5	CAWGDRAGGNQPQHF	TGTGCCTGGGGCGACAGGGCTGGGGGCAATCAGCCCCAGCATTTT
TRBV29-1	.	.	TRBJ1-1	CSVEAQDKNTEAFF	TGCAGCGTTGAAGCCCAGGACAAGAACACTGAAGCTTTCTTT
TRBV6-2/TRBV6-3	few	TRBD1	TRBJ1-5	CASSKTGSGLQPQHF	TGTGCCAGCAGTAAGACAGGGTCGGGGCTCCAGCCCCAGCATTTT
TRBV29-1	.	TRBD1	TRBJ2-1	CSSEDRGVYNEQFF	TGCAGCTCGGAGGACAGGGGAGTCTACAATGAGCAGTTCTTC
TRBV28	.	.	TRBJ2-7	CASSLQYRDPRQYF	TGTGCCAGCAGTTTGCAATACAGGGATCCCCGGCAGTACTTC
TRBV2	once	TRBD1	TRBJ1-2	CATTGTGGAKHYGYTF	TGTGCCACCACTGGGACAGGGGGCGCGAAACACTATGGCTACACCTTC
TRBV7-9	.	TRBD1	TRBJ2-1	CASSLDKVRDRDYNEQFF	TGTGCCAGCAGCTTAGATAAGGTCCGGGACAGGGACTACAATGAGCAGTTCTTC
TRBV28	few	.	TRBJ2-7	CASSFRHHSLQYF	TGTGCCAGCAGTTTTAGACACCACTCCTTACAGTACTTC
TRBV6-5	few	.	TRBJ1-2	CASSYSTGRGYTF	TGTGCCAGCAGTTACTCGACCGGACGCGGCTACACCTTC
TRBV7-2	.	.	TRBJ2-7	CASSTRVGVGREQYF	TGTGCCAGCAGCACCCGCGTCGGGGTAGGTAGGGAGCAGTACTTC
TRBV7-2	.	.	TRBJ2-7	CASSPDSQTNYEQYF	TGTGCCAGCAGTCCGGACAGTCAAACAAACTACGAGCAGTACTTC
TRBV4-1	.	TRBD1	TRBJ2-7	CASSQVGQTYEQYF	TGCGCCAGCAGCCAAGTGGGACAGACCTACGAGCAGTACTTC
TRBV30	.	TRBD1	TRBJ1-6	CAWMLTGDSPLHF	TGTGCCTGGATGTTGACAGGGGATTCACCCCTCCACTTT
TRBV5-1	.	TRBD1	TRBJ2-2	CASSFGTALTGELFF	TGCGCCAGCAGCTTCGGGACAGCCCTCACCGGGGAGCTGTTTTTT
TRBV5-1	.	.	TRBJ2-1	CASSPSGSLSYNEQFF	TGCGCCAGCAGTCCTTCCGGGAGTCTGTCCTACAATGAGCAGTTCTTC
TRBV15	.	.	TRBJ2-7	CATSRDLGDGQYF	TGTGCCACCAGCAGAGATTTGGGGGACGGGCAGTACTTC
TRBV7-9	.	TRBD2	TRBJ2-5	CASSHWTSGAHQETQYF	TGTGCCAGCAGCCACTGGACTAGCGGGGCCCACCAAGAGACCCAGTACTTC
TRBV24-1	.	.	TRBJ2-3	CATSDSPNTVGTDTQYF	TGTGCCACCAGTGATTCCCCTAATACTGTCGGGACAGATACGCAGTATTTT
TRBV7-2	once	TRBD1	TRBJ2-7	CASSLPPGTVYYEQYF	TGTGCCAGCAGCTTGCCTCCCGGGACAGTATACTACGAGCAGTACTTC
TRBV7-8	.	TRBD1	TRBJ1-6	CASSPRDRENSPLHF	TGTGCCAGCAGCCCCCGGGACAGGGAGAATTCACCCCTCCACTTT
TRBV25-1	.	.	TRBJ1-1	CASSEWAGNTEAFF	TGTGCCAGCAGTGAATGGGCAGGGAACACTGAAGCTTTCTTT
TRBV6-2/TRBV6-3	.	.	TRBJ1-4	CASSRGEKLFF	TGTGCCAGCAGTCGAGGTGAAAAACTGTTTTTT
TRBV5-1	.	TRBD2	TRBJ2-1	CASSAGTSGGKNEQFF	TGCGCCAGCAGCGCGGGGACTAGCGGGGGCAAGAATGAGCAGTTCTTC
TRBV30	.	.	TRBJ2-7	CAWTPVEQYF	TGTGCCTGGACCCCCGTTGAGCAGTACTTC
TRBV19	.	.	TRBJ2-1	CASSTQGNEQFF	TGTGCCAGTAGTACTCAGGGTAATGAGCAGTTCTTC
TRBV6-5	once	TRBD1	TRBJ1-1	CASSLGQGNTEAFF	TGTGCCAGCAGTTTGGGACAGGGAAACACTGAAGCTTTCTTT
TRBV3-1/TRBV3-2	.	TRBD2	TRBJ2-3	CASSPYGLAGARTDTQYF	TGTGCCAGCAGCCCTTACGGGCTAGCGGGGGCCCGCACAGATACGCAGTATTTT
TRBV2	.	.	TRBJ2-3	CASSEALVVSDTQYF	TGTGCCAGCAGTGAAGCCCTGGTCGTCTCAGATACGCAGTATTTT
TRBV2	few	.	TRBJ2-7	CASSPAYEQYF	TGTGCCAGCAGTCCAGCCTACGAGCAGTACTTC
TRBV5-6	.	TRBD1	TRBJ2-2	CASSRDRGHTGELFF	TGTGCCAGCAGCCGGGACAGGGGGCACACCGGGGAGCTGTTTTTT
TRBV10-3	.	.	TRBJ1-6	CAISATFDSPLHF	TGTGCCATCAGCGCTACCTTCGATTCACCCCTCCACTTT
TRBV5-5	.	.	TRBJ1-6	CASSLVSFRLSSPLHF	TGTGCCAGCAGCTTGGTTTCATTCAGGTTAAGCTCACCCCTCCACTTT
TRBV7-3	.	.	TRBJ2-3	CASSLSPLGDTQYF	TGTGCCAGCAGCTTATCACCTCTTGGGGATACGCAGTATTTT
TRBV5-1	.	.	TRBJ2-5	CASSLVPVETQYF	TGCGCCAGCAGCTTGGTTCCCGTGGAGACCCAGTACTTC
TRBV2	.	.	TRBJ1-1	CASTPYRATEAFF	TGTGCCAGCACCCCTTACAGGGCCACTGAAGCTTTCTTT
TRBV28	.	.	TRBJ2-3	CASSFRAGQPSTDTQYF	TGTGCCAGCAGTTTTAGGGCGGGACAGCCTAGCACAGATACGCAGTATTTT
TRBV2	.	.	TRBJ2-4	CASSERRLSLAKNIQYF	TGTGCCAGCAGTGAAAGGCGGCTATCACTAGCCAAAAACATTCAGTACTTC